These 20 T cell receptor beta chains came from one sample sequenced in a study of shared clonotypes between healthy human individuals. Assay used: immunoSEQ multiplex PCR; TCRdb lists only in-frame clones, some missing. The sample holds about 670,000 clones, around 72% seen once. Material for sequencing was memory CD4+ T cells sorted from blood. Subset specified: CD45RA-negative fraction. The receptor set was obtained from a woman aged 30 to 39 in good health.

V and J are TRBV5-1 and TRBJ2-3; 8 positions match TRBD1. J was trimmed by 6 bases and V by 2 bases; bases with no gene match: 14. Germline V gene lookup returns CDR1 SGHRS and CDR2 YFSETQ. The CDR3 runs to 17 residues. CDR3 sequence: CASSFIRTGLDKDTQYF. The CDR3 bases are TGCGCCAGCAGCTTTATCCGGACAGGGCTTGACAAGGATACGCAGTATTTT.

In nucleotides, the CDR3 is TGTGCCAGCAGCCCGAACGCTTTGGGCAATCAGCCCCAGCATTTT. Its protein product is CASSPNALGNQPQHF. This chain joins TRBV7-2 and TRBJ1-5; D is undetermined. Germline lookup yields CDR1 SGHTA and CDR2 FQGNSA. Trimming cost V 5 bases and J 2 bases, with 13 bases left between them. The CDR3 consists of 15 residues.

V and J are TRBV13 and TRBJ1-1, with 10 bases matching TRBD1. Unmatched junction bases numbered 5, after V lost 1 base and J lost 3 bases. From germline, CDR1 is PRHDT and CDR2 FYEKMQ (reference sequence). The CDR3 covers 16 residues. CDR3 DNA: TGTGCCAGCAGCTTAGCTGAGACAGGGGGCCACACTGAAGCTTTCTTT. Encoded protein: CASSLAETGGHTEAFF.

The rearrangement joins TRBV6-5 to TRBJ2-7; 8 nucleotides match TRBD2. CDR3 length: 14 residues. Trimming removed 6 bases from V and 0 bases from J; junction bases left unmatched: 4. Looked up from germline, CDR1 is MNHEY and CDR2 is SVGAGI. CDR3 protein: CASRRGLDSYEQYF. The CDR3 bases are TGTGCCAGCAGACGGGGACTAGACTCCTACGAGCAGTACTTC.

V is TRBV29-1 and J is TRBJ1-3; TRBD1 agrees at 7 bases. CDR1 and CDR2 (germline): SQVTM, ANQGSEA. The CDR3 runs 12 residues. With 7 bases clipped from V and 4 bases from J, the junction kept 4 bases outside the gene matches. The CDR3 sequence: CSATGVGNTIYF. The CDR3 bases are TGCAGCGCTACAGGGGTCGGAAACACCATATATTTT.

The rearrangement uses TRBV18 and TRBJ1-1; D possibly corresponds to TRBD1 (5 bases). The length of the CDR3 is 14 residues. V lost 4 bases, J lost 3 bases, and 12 bases lay in between. The germline V gene encodes CDR1 KGHSH and CDR2 LQKENI. The CDR3 coding sequence is TGTGCCAGCTCACGCCAAGTAGGGGACACTGAAGCTTTCTTT. Amino acid sequence: CASSRQVGDTEAFF.

The chain combines TRBV5-1 with TRBJ2-5, with a weak D call TRBD2 (6 bases). This CDR3 is built from 19 residues. Germline loops: CDR1 SGHRS, CDR2 YFSETQ. The V end lost 0 bases, the J end lost 1 base, and 22 bases lay between the germline ends. CDR3 nucleotide sequence: TGCGCCAGCAGCTTGGGCGCGGGGACGGACACAATACTCCAAGAGACCCAGTACTTC. Residues: CASSLGAGTDTILQETQYF.

This clone appeared once. V gene TRBV7-8 combines with J gene TRBJ2-5; the match to TRBD2 covers 11 bases. CDR3 length: 14 residues. V shed 5 bases, J shed 4 bases, and the junction held 3 bases outside the gene matches. Looked up from germline, CDR1 is SGHVS and CDR2 is FQNEAQ. The CDR3 loop reads CASSSLAGGETQYF. As DNA, the CDR3 is TGTGCCAGCAGCAGCCTAGCGGGAGGAGAGACCCAGTACTTC.

The chain combines TRBV29-1 with TRBJ1-1; TRBD1 might be the D (5 bases). The ends were cut back, 2 bases at V and 4 bases at J, with 11 bases in the middle. This CDR3 is built from 13 residues. Germline V gene sequence: CDR1 SQVTM, CDR2 ANQGSEA. CDR3 in amino acids: CSVELGLITEAFF. DNA for the CDR3: TGCAGCGTTGAACTGGGGCTGATCACTGAAGCTTTCTTT.

The CDR3 spells CASSLARTTYEQYF. Here the CDR3 DNA reads TGTGCCAGCAGCTTAGCCAGGACGACCTACGAGCAGTACTTC. J is TRBJ2-7 and V is TRBV7-2; D remains unclear. Germline values: CDR1 SGHTA, CDR2 FQGNSA. The CDR3 sequence is 14 residues long. V dropped 0 bases and J dropped 2 bases, with 8 bases sitting between them.

The chain employs TRBV19 and TRBJ1-2; D might be TRBD1 (6 bases). Germline lookup yields CDR1 LNHDA and CDR2 SQIVND (reference sequence). The CDR3 loop spans 17 amino acids. The germline V and J ends were trimmed by 4 bases and 7 bases, with 25 bases remaining between them. CDR3 coding DNA: TGTGCCAGTAGTAACCGCTCCCCCCTACAGGGTGCTGTTGGCTACACCTTC. This codes for CASSNRSPLQGAVGYTF.

The V call is TRBV10-1, the J call TRBJ2-1, with a tentative D call TRBD1 (6 bases). Germline V lookup: CDR1 WNHNN, CDR2 SYGVQD (reference sequence). V was trimmed by 6 bases and J by 7 bases, leaving 19 bases between them. This CDR3 has 15 residues. CDR3 residues: CASSDPGQGINEQFF. DNA for the CDR3: TGCGCCAGCAGCGATCCGGGACAAGGTATTAATGAGCAGTTCTTC.

The chain carries TRBV11-1 and TRBJ1-2; D uncertain. The germline gives CDR1 SGHAT, CDR2 FQDESV (reference sequence). Trimming left V 5 bases short and J 8 bases short, with 15 bases between. This CDR3 comprises 13 residues. The CDR3 is CASSHSGEDGYTF. The CDR3, as DNA: TGTGCCAGCAGCCATTCCGGGGAAGACGGCTACACCTTC.

The chain has TRBV10-3 and TRBJ2-7; D perhaps matches TRBD2 (6 bases). The V end lost 0 bases, the J end lost 3 bases, and 18 bases lay between the germline ends. The germline V gene encodes CDR1 ENHRY and CDR2 SYGVKD. The CDR3 is 17 residues long. CDR3 in amino acids: CAISESRNRDLHYEQYF. CDR3 in DNA: TGTGCCATCAGTGAGTCACGCAATCGGGACTTGCACTACGAGCAGTACTTC.

The V call is TRBV5-1, the J call TRBJ1-2; possible D gene TRBD1, 5 bases. The CDR3 extends over 13 amino acids. Trimming pared 4 bases from V and 7 bases from J, leaving 14 bases between. The V gene's germline CDR1 is SGHRS and CDR2 YFSETQ. The CDR3 loop reads CASSPGHSGGYTF. The DNA for the CDR3 is TGCGCCAGCAGCCCCGGACACAGCGGTGGCTACACCTTC.

V is TRBV7-2 and J is TRBJ1-2, with D unresolved. Germline V gene data show CDR1 as SGHTA and CDR2 as FQGNSA. V lost 0 bases and J lost 13, with 6 bases in between. This CDR3 is 10 amino acids long. As DNA, the CDR3 is TGTGCCAGCAGCTTAGCGCTCGTCACCTTC. Its protein is CASSLALVTF.

This chain uses TRBV18 with TRBJ2-5; D is perhaps TRBD2 (6 bases). The CDR3 covers 14 residues. CDR1 and CDR2 (germline): KGHSH, LQKENI. The V end was cut by 5 bases, the J end by 4 bases, with 14 bases between. The CDR3 nucleotides are TGTGCCAGCTCAACTGGGTGGGGAGGAGAGACCCAGTACTTC. It translates to CASSTGWGGETQYF.

The chain recombines TRBV27 with TRBJ2-6, with D possibly TRBD1 on 5 matching bases. Germline-derived CDR1 and CDR2 are MNHEY and SMNVEV (reference sequence). There are 17 residues in the CDR3. Trimming shortened V by 5 bases and J by 0 bases, and 14 bases separated the two germline ends. The CDR3 DNA is TGTGCCAGCAGTAGGACAAGTGGGGTCTCTGGGGCCAACGTCCTGACTTTC. Its translation: CASSRTSGVSGANVLTF.

As concerns this clone: This may be a read error: a much more frequent sequence differs by one nucleotide. This chain uses TRBV2 with TRBJ1-5; 12 bases line up with TRBD1. V was pared by 6 bases and J by 7 bases, with 4 bases of the junction left unmatched. Germline V CDR1 and CDR2: SNHLY, FYNNEI. The CDR3 has 14 residues. CDR3 region: CASRAGTGGQPQHF. The CDR3 nucleotides are TGTGCCAGCAGGGCCGGGACAGGGGGCCAGCCCCAGCATTTT.

J is TRBJ2-1 and V is TRBV2; 10 bases align to TRBD2. CDR1 and CDR2 from the germline V gene are SNHLY and FYNNEI. The CDR3 spans 14 residues. Germline trimming cut 6 bases from V and 8 bases from J; bases unmatched to any gene: 7. The CDR3 nucleotides are TGTGCCAGCAGAGGACTAGCGGCCGACGATGAGCAGTTCTTC. This sequence encodes CASRGLAADDEQFF.